The 25 T cell receptor beta chains below come from one sample, sequenced in a study of spatial heterogeneity in lung cancer. These receptors are not linked to any known antigen. Time point reported: sample taken at primary tumor resection. TCRdb analysed the 5' RACE reads with MiXCR anew, one entry per CDR3 protein. The profile shows 20,000 to 25,000 distinct CDR3 sequences, approximately 6.5% of them singletons. Notes on the study in general: Tumor mutation counts were tracked by expanded intratumoral alpha and beta TCR counts.

Sequencing was performed on lung tumor tissue, taken at surgery. The receptors were sampled from a male donor with early-stage non-small cell lung cancer.

This clonotype was seen at least ten times. The chain carries TRBV6-2 or TRBV6-3 and TRBJ1-1; D may be TRBD1 (6 bases). The CDR3 is made up of 15 amino acids. The germline CDR1 and CDR2 sequences are MNHEY and SVGEGT. V shed 6 bases and J shed 4 bases, with 18 bases lying between them. The CDR3 DNA sequence: TGTGCCAGCAGCGCGCCTGGCAGGGGATTCACTGAAGCTTTCTTT. Amino acid sequence: CASSAPGRGFTEAFF.

This clonotype was observed at least ten times. This chain connects TRBV27 to TRBJ2-7, with 8 bases aligning to TRBD2. The CDR3 is 15 amino acids. The V segment lost 2 bases and the J segment 5 bases; nucleotides outside the gene matches: 8. CDR1 is MNHEY, CDR2 SMNVEV, per germline (reference sequence). CDR3 bases: TGTGCCAGCAGTTTACGGGGGGGGAAGAGGAACGAGCAGTACTTC. As protein: CASSLRGGKRNEQYF.

This clonotype has a count of ten or more. This rearrangement joins TRBV5-1 to TRBJ2-5; D might be TRBD2 (6 bases). Trimming took 4 bases from V and 4 from J, leaving 14 bases between them. The germline V gene has CDR1 SGHRS and CDR2 YFSETQ. The CDR3 has 14 amino acids. The CDR3 sequence is CASSTGRRGETQYF. In DNA form, the CDR3 reads TGCGCCAGCAGCACCGGACGGAGGGGAGAGACCCAGTACTTC.

CDR3 bases: TGTGCCAGCAGCCAAGCGATCGGGGTTGGTGGCTACACCTTC. Its translation: CASSQAIGVGGYTF. The rearrangement links TRBV3-1 to TRBJ1-2; the D is unclear. Germline CDR1 reads LGHDT; CDR2 reads YNNKEL (reference sequence). This CDR3 region has 14 residues. V gave up 1 base and J gave up 7 bases, with 13 bases separating them.

The sample holds many counts of this clonotype. The chain uses TRBV7-3 and TRBJ2-5; 12 positions agree with TRBD2. The germline V gene has CDR1 SGHTA and CDR2 FQGTGA. CDR3 length: 17 residues. The V segment lost 2 bases and the J segment 1 base; nucleotides outside the gene matches: 5. CDR3 in amino acids: CASSLGLAGIGQETQYF. The CDR3 coding sequence is TGTGCCAGCAGCTTAGGACTAGCGGGAATCGGCCAAGAGACCCAGTACTTC.

This clonotype was observed at least ten times. V gene TRBV12-3 or TRBV12-4 combines with J gene TRBJ2-5; a weak D match, TRBD1 (7 bases). V lost 3 bases and J lost 0, with 14 bases in between. The CDR3 has 16 residues. In nucleotides, the CDR3 is TGTGCCAGCAGTTTTGAGTCAGGGGGGTACCAAGAGACCCAGTACTTC. Translated: CASSFESGGYQETQYF.

This clonotype has just a few counts. The chain combines TRBV28 with TRBJ2-3; 10 nucleotides align to TRBD2. CDR1 is MDHEN, CDR2 SYDVKM, per germline. The CDR3 is 15 amino acids. Trimming at V came to 5 bases and at J to 5 bases, leaving 7 bases not matched to a gene. The CDR3 DNA reads as TGTGCCAGCAGTACTAGCGGGAAGTTTGGAGATACGCAGTATTTT. Translation gives CASSTSGKFGDTQYF. The whole variable domain, remainder taken from reference TRBV28 and TRBJ2-3, is DVKVTQSSRYLVKRTGEKVFLECVQDMDHENMFWYRQDPGLGLRLIYFSYDVKMKEKGDIPEGYSVSREKKERFSLILESASTNQTSMYLCASSTSGKFGDTQYFGPGTRLTVL.

In nucleotides, the CDR3 is TGTGCCAGCACCTGGATGGGAGGAGGCAATCAGCCCCAGCATTTT. This encodes CASTWMGGGNQPQHF. V and J are TRBV6-2 or TRBV6-3 and TRBJ1-5; D is undetermined. The CDR3 totals 15 residues. V gave up 7 bases and J gave up 2 bases, with 15 bases separating them. Germline-derived CDR1 and CDR2 are MNHEY and SVGEGT.

The rearrangement joins TRBV12-3 or TRBV12-4 to TRBJ1-2; tentative D call: TRBD1 (5 bases). Deletions cut 0 bases from V and 7 bases from J, with 18 bases between. This CDR3 region has 16 residues. The CDR3 DNA reads TGTGCCAGCAGTTTAGCCGGACAACCCAAGCGGATTGGCTACACCTTC. Translation: CASSLAGQPKRIGYTF.

This clonotype was counted many times. CDR3 DNA sequence: TGTGCCAGCAGCTTGAATGCGTGGGGCTTTAATCAGCCCCAGCATTTT. The encoded protein is CASSLNAWGFNQPQHF. The chain links TRBV11-2 to TRBJ1-5, with D maybe TRBD1 (5 bases). V was cut by 3 bases and J by 4 bases, with 16 bases left in between. The germline gives CDR1 SGHAT, CDR2 FQNNGV. This CDR3 contains 16 residues.

This clonotype has a handful of counts. The J gene is TRBJ2-7, the V gene TRBV14; D unresolved. The CDR3 length is 13 residues. V was cut by 2 bases and J by 6 bases, with 11 bases left in between. CDR1 and CDR2 from the germline V gene are SGHDN and FVKESK. For the CDR3, the DNA is TGTGCCAGCAGCCAAATGGGTCAGGCCGAGCAGTACTTC. It specifies CASSQMGQAEQYF.

This clonotype occurred many times. The rearrangement uses TRBV28 and TRBJ2-7; D ambiguous. Deletions cut 5 bases from V and 0 bases from J, with 14 bases between. CDR3 length: 15 residues. Germline CDR1 MDHEN, CDR2 SYDVKM. CDR3 DNA: TGTGCCAGCAGTAGTCGGCAGACGAGCTCCTACGAGCAGTACTTC. The encoded protein is CASSSRQTSSYEQYF. The full variable domain, with the rest looked up from reference TRBV28 and TRBJ2-7, is DVKVTQSSRYLVKRTGEKVFLECVQDMDHENMFWYRQDPGLGLRLIYFSYDVKMKEKGDIPEGYSVSREKKERFSLILESASTNQTSMYLCASSSRQTSSYEQYFGPGTRLTVT.

At least ten counts were recorded for this clonotype. This rearrangement joins TRBV5-1 to TRBJ1-1; D possibly corresponds to TRBD1 (6 bases). This CDR3 region has 13 residues. Looked up from germline, CDR1 is SGHRS and CDR2 is YFSETQ. V was shortened by 0 bases and J by 8 bases, with 11 bases between the two germline ends. DNA for the CDR3: TGCGCCAGCAGCTTGGGGGGGCGACAGGAAGCTTTCTTT. Protein: CASSLGGRQEAFF.

Sample share makes this clonotype medium-sized. J is TRBJ2-1 and V is TRBV5-1, with D hard to call. The CDR3 contains 14 residues. The germline V and J ends were trimmed by 0 bases and 8 bases, with 12 bases remaining between them. Germline lookup yields CDR1 SGHRS and CDR2 YFSETQ. CDR3 in amino acids: CASSLETVRHEQFF. In DNA form, the CDR3 reads TGCGCCAGCAGCTTGGAAACAGTTCGGCATGAGCAGTTCTTC.

This clonotype was seen a few times. The gene calls are TRBV5-1 and TRBJ1-1; no firm D call. CDR1 and CDR2 (germline): SGHRS, YFSETQ. V lost 0 bases to trimming and J lost 3 bases, with 9 bases between them. The CDR3 is 14 residues long. As DNA, the CDR3 is TGCGCCAGCAGCTTGGACCCCCGAGACACTGAAGCTTTCTTT. Amino acids: CASSLDPRDTEAFF.

This clonotype came up many times. V usage is TRBV7-2 and J usage is TRBJ1-2, with D possibly being TRBD1 (5 bases). Per germline, CDR1 SGHTA and CDR2 FQGNSA. V was shortened by 2 bases and J by 3 bases, with 10 bases between the two germline ends. The CDR3 runs 14 residues. CDR3 protein: CASSLSRVDYGYTF. The CDR3 nucleotides read TGTGCCAGCAGCTTAAGCAGGGTGGACTATGGCTACACCTTC.

In its sample, this clonotype was seen many times. V is TRBV27 and J is TRBJ1-1, with D maybe TRBD1 (5 bases). From germline, CDR1 is MNHEY and CDR2 SMNVEV (reference sequence). Trimming removed 1 base at V and 2 bases at J, with 11 bases between. There are 15 residues in the CDR3. CDR3 amino acids: CASSLLGGINTEAFF. The DNA of the CDR3 is TGTGCCAGCAGTTTATTGGGGGGTATCAACACTGAAGCTTTCTTT.

This clonotype was counted many times. The chain recombines TRBV11-2 with TRBJ1-1; D call uncertain. The V and J ends lost 8 bases and 0 bases respectively, with 16 bases between them. The CDR3 consists of 15 residues. From germline, CDR1 is SGHAT and CDR2 FQNNGV. CDR3 protein: CASGSRGGLNTEAFF. In DNA, the CDR3 is TGTGCCAGCGGCTCCAGAGGCGGGCTGAACACTGAAGCTTTCTTT.

This clonotype has at least ten counts. This chain links TRBV6-1 with TRBJ2-6, with D perhaps TRBD1 (5 bases). This CDR3 region has 13 residues. Trimming removed 11 bases from V and 4 bases from J, with 12 bases in between. Germline V gene sequence: CDR1 MNHNS, CDR2 SASEGT. CDR3 loop: CAFQGAGANVLTF. CDR3 coding DNA: TGTGCCTTTCAGGGCGCCGGGGCCAACGTCCTGACTTTC.

This clonotype was recorded many times. The V and J genes are TRBV11-3 and TRBJ2-4, with D unresolved. CDR1 SGHNT and CDR2 YENEEA come from the germline V gene. The CDR3 contains 14 residues. Between the trimmed V and J ends, which lost 4 bases and 6 bases, there was a span of 13 bases. The DNA of the CDR3 is TGTGCCAGCAGCTCGTCGTTCGGCCCAAACATTCAGTACTTC. Translating gives CASSSSFGPNIQYF.

The CDR3 loop reads CASSLRGALSNQPQHF. The CDR3, as DNA: TGTGCCAGCAGCTTGAGGGGGGCGCTAAGCAATCAGCCCCAGCATTTT. The chain recombines TRBV5-6 with TRBJ1-5, with D maybe TRBD1 (6 bases). Trimming removed 1 base at V and 1 base at J, with 12 bases between. The CDR3 runs 16 residues. Germline V gene sequence: CDR1 SGHDT, CDR2 YYEEEE.

This clonotype was recorded many times. This chain connects TRBV29-1 to TRBJ1-2; the match to TRBD1 covers 7 bases. The CDR3 runs 12 residues. Germline trimming cut 6 bases from V and 4 bases from J; bases unmatched to any gene: 5. CDR1 is SQVTM and CDR2 is ANQGSEA in the germline V gene. The chain's CDR3 is CSVSGTAYGYTF. The CDR3 bases are TGCAGCGTATCAGGGACAGCCTATGGCTACACCTTC. Drawing the rest from reference TRBV29-1 and TRBJ1-2, the complete variable domain is SAVISQKPSRDICQRGTSLTIQCQVDSQVTMMFWYRQQPGQSLTLIATANQGSEATYESGFVIDKFPISRPNLTFSTLTVSNMSPEDSSIYLCSVSGTAYGYTFGSGTRLTVV.

This clonotype was recorded many times. The chain carries TRBV2 and TRBJ2-3; D is uncertain. CDR3 length: 11 residues. The germline gives CDR1 SNHLY, CDR2 FYNNEI. V dropped 2 bases and J dropped 5 bases, with 2 bases sitting between them. CDR3 sequence (DNA): TGTGCCAGCAGTGAAATAGATACGCAGTATTTT. This translates into CASSEIDTQYF.

This clonotype showed up many times. The CDR3 loop is CASSLARSTLNEKLFF. The CDR3 DNA is TGTGCCAGCAGCTTAGCGAGGAGTACCCTTAATGAAAAACTGTTTTTT. The rearrangement links TRBV7-2 to TRBJ1-4; D is unclear. This CDR3 contains 16 residues. The germline V gene has CDR1 SGHTA and CDR2 FQGNSA. V was clipped by 0 bases and J by 4 bases, with 12 bases between them.

This clonotype was observed a few times. The genes are TRBV28 and TRBJ1-6; D call uncertain. V lost 2 bases to trimming and J lost 0 bases, with 8 bases between them. There are 16 residues in the CDR3. Germline-derived CDR1 and CDR2 are MDHEN and SYDVKM. CDR3 protein: CASSLRQSSYNSPLHF. The CDR3 coding sequence is TGTGCCAGCAGTTTACGTCAGAGCTCCTATAATTCACCCCTCCACTTT.